This TCR beta chain emerged from a study of radiotherapy plus CTLA-4 blockade in lung cancer. Sequencing was performed with immunoSEQ multiplex PCR; in TCRdb, only in-frame clones are kept and a portion is missing. The sample contains about 64,000 clones, roughly 76% of which appear only once. Study-wide results and limits: Increased serum interferon-beta after radiation also reportedly predicted response strongly. Radiotherapy with ipilimumab was followed by blood expansion of tumor-derived clones.

CDR1 and CDR2 from the germline V gene are MNHEY and SMNVEV (reference sequence). CDR3 length: 16 amino acids. Turning to this clone: Antigen specificity is unknown. A read error may produce the germline difference seen at one junction end.

This clonotype was obtained from a human donor with non-small cell lung cancer whose response to radiotherapy plus ipilimumab could not be evaluated. V and J are TRBV27 and TRBJ1-6, with 11 bases identical to TRBD1. The sample was peripheral blood, taken from a patient treated with radiotherapy plus ipilimumab. CDR3 sequence (DNA): TGTGCCAGCAGTCTCGGACAGGGGGCAACTAATCCACCCCTCCACTTT. Its protein is CASSLGQGATNPPLHF.